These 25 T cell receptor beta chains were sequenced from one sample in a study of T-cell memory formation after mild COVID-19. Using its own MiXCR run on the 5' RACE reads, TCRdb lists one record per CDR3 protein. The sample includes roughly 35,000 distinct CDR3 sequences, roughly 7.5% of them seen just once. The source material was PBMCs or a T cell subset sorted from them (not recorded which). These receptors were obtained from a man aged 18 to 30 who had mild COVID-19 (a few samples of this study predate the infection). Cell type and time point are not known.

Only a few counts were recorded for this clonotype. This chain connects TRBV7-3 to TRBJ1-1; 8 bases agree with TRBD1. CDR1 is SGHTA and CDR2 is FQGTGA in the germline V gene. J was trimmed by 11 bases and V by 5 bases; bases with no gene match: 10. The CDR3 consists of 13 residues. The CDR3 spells CASSPGQGIRAFF. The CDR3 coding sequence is TGTGCCAGCAGCCCCGGACAGGGCATTCGGGCTTTCTTT. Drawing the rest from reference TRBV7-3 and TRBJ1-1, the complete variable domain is GAGVSQTPSNKVTEKGKYVELRCDPISGHTALYWYRQSLGQGPEFLIYFQGTGAADDSGLPNDRFFAVRPEGSVSTLKIQRTERGDSAVYLCASSPGQGIRAFFGQGTRLTVV.

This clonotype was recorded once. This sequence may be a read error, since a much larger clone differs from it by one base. The CDR3 protein is CGTSRGDGDTGELFF. The CDR3 nucleotides are TGTGGCACCAGCAGAGGGGACGGAGACACCGGGGAGCTGTTTTTT. The V call is TRBV15, the J call TRBJ2-2; D tentatively fits TRBD1 or TRBD2 (5 bases each). CDR1 and CDR2 (germline): LNHNV, YYDKDF (reference sequence). This CDR3 is 15 amino acids long.

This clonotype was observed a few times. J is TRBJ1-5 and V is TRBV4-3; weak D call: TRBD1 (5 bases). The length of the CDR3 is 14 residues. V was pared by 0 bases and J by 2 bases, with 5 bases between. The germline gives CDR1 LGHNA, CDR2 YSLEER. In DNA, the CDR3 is TGCGCCAGCAGCCAAGACAGGGGCAATCAGCCCCAGCATTTT. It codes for CASSQDRGNQPQHF.

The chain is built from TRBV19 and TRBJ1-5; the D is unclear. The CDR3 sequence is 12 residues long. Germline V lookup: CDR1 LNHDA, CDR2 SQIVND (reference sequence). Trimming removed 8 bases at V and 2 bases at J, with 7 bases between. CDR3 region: CASDGGNQPQHF. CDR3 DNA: TGTGCCAGTGATGGGGGCAATCAGCCCCAGCATTTT.

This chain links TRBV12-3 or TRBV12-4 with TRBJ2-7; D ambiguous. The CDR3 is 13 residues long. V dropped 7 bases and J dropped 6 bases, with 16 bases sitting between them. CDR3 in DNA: TGTGCCAGCAAAATTCTAGGCCTGCCCGAGCAGTACTTC. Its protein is CASKILGLPEQYF.

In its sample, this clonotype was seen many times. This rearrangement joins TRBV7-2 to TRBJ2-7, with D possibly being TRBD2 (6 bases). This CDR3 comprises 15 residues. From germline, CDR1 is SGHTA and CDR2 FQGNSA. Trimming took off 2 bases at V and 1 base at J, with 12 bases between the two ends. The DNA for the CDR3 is TGTGCCAGCAGCTTACAGGGAGGTCTATCCTACGAGCAGTACGTC. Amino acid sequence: CASSLQGGLSYEQYV.

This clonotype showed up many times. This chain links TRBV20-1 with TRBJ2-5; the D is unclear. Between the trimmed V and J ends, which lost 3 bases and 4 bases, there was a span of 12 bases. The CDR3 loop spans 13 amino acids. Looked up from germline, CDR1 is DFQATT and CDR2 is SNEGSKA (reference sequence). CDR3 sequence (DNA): TGCAGTGCTAGCGTCCCGGGCAGAGAGACCCAGTACTTC. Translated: CSASVPGRETQYF.

The CDR3 DNA is TGTGCCAGCAGCTTCTTGGGAAATGGGGAGCTGTTTTTT. As protein: CASSFLGNGELFF. This rearrangement joins TRBV7-2 to TRBJ2-2; D not certain. CDR3 size: 13 residues. The germline V and J ends were trimmed by 3 bases and 8 bases, with 10 bases remaining between them. Germline CDR1 is SGHTA and CDR2 is FQGNSA.

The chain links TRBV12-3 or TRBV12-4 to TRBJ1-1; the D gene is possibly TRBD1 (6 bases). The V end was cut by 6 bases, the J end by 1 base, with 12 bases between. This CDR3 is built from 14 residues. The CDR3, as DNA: TGTGCCAGCAGCTGGGGACAATGGAACACTGAAGCTTTCTTT. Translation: CASSWGQWNTEAFF.

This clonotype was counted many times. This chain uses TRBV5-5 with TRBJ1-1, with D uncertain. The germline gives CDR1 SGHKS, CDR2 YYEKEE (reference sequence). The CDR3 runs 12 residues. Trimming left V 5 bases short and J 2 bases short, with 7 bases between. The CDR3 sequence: CASSKGNTEAFF. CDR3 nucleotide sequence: TGTGCCAGCAGTAAGGGAAACACTGAAGCTTTCTTT.

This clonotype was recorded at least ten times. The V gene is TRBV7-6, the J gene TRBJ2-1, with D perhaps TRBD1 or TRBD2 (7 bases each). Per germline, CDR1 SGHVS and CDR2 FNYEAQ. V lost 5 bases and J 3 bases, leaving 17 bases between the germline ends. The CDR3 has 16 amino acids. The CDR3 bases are TGTGCCAGCAGCCCGAGCACAGGGGACTACTACAATGAGCAGTTCTTC. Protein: CASSPSTGDYYNEQFF.

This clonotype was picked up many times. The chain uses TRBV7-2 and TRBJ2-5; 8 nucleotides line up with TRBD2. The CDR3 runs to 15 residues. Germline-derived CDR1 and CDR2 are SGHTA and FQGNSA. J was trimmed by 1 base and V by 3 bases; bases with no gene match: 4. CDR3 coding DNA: TGTGCCAGCAGCTTCGTGGCGGGGGGCCAAGAGACCCAGTACTTC. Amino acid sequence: CASSFVAGGQETQYF.

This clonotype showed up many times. CDR3 sequence: CASSPGGWTKNTGELFF. For the CDR3, the DNA is TGTGCCAGCAGCCCAGGGGGCTGGACAAAGAACACCGGGGAGCTGTTTTTT. This chain uses TRBV11-2 with TRBJ2-2; TRBD1 aligns across 8 bases. This CDR3 has 17 residues. Germline CDR1 is SGHAT and CDR2 is FQNNGV. With 5 bases clipped from V and 1 base from J, the junction kept 9 bases outside the gene matches.

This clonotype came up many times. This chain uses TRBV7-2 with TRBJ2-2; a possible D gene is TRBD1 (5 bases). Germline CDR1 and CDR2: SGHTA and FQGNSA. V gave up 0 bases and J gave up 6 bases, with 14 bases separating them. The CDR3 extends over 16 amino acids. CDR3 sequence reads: CASSLATAWGAGELFF. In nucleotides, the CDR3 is TGTGCCAGCAGCTTAGCCACAGCCTGGGGCGCCGGGGAGCTGTTTTTT.

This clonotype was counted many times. The CDR3 protein is CASSGGPGDTQYF. The CDR3 region has the DNA TGTGCCAGCAGCGGCGGTCCGGGGGATACGCAGTATTTT. The J gene is TRBJ2-3, the V gene TRBV7-2; perhaps TRBD2 as D (5 bases). CDR1 and CDR2 (germline): SGHTA, FQGNSA. V lost 5 bases, J lost 6 bases, and 12 bases lay in between. The CDR3 runs 13 residues. Supplemented by reference TRBV7-2 and TRBJ2-3, the full variable domain reads GAGVSQSPSNKVTEKGKDVELRCDPISGHTALYWYRQSLGQGLEFLIYFQGNSAPDKSGLPSDRFSAERTGGSVSTLTIQRTQQEDSAVYLCASSGGPGDTQYFGPGTRLTVL.

The CDR3 coding sequence is TGCGCCAGCAGCCAAGGGCTAGCGGATCGCACAGATACGCAGTATTTT. The encoded protein is CASSQGLADRTDTQYF. The chain joins TRBV4-1 to TRBJ2-3; 7 bases agree with TRBD2. This CDR3 region has 16 residues. The germline V gene has CDR1 MGHRA and CDR2 YSYEKL. Trimming removed 1 base from V and 1 base from J; junction bases left unmatched: 5.

This CDR3 reads CASSSTYEQYV. CDR3 in DNA: TGTGCCAGCAGCTCCACTTACGAGCAGTACGTC. The gene calls are TRBV7-8 and TRBJ2-7; unclear D gene. V was trimmed by 4 bases and J by 4 bases, leaving 5 bases between them. The CDR3 has 11 amino acids. CDR1 is SGHVS, CDR2 FQNEAQ, per germline.

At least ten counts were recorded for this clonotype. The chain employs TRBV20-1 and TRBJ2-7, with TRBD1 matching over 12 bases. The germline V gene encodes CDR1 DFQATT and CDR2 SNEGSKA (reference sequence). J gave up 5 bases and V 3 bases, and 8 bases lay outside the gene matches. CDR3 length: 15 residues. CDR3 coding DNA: TGCAGTGCTAGTAAGGGACAGGGGGCGCTCGACGAGCAGTACTTC. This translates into CSASKGQGALDEQYF.

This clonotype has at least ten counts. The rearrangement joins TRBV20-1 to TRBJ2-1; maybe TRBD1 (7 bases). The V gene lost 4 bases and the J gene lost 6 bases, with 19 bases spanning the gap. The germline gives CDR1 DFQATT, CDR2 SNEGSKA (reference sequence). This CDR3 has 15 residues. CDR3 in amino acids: CSAIGGRGVFNEQFF. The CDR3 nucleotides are TGCAGTGCTATTGGCGGCAGGGGGGTTTTCAATGAGCAGTTCTTC.

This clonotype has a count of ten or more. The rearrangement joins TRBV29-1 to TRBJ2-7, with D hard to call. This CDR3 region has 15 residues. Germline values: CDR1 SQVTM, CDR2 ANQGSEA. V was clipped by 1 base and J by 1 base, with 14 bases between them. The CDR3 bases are TGCAGCGTTGAAGCTTGGGATGACGGATCCTACGAGCAGTACGTC. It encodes CSVEAWDDGSYEQYV.

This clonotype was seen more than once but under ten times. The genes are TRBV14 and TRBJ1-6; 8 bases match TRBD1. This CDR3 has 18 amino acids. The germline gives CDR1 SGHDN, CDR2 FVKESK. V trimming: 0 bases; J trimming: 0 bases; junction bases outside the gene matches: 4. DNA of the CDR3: TGTGCCAGCAGCCAAGACAGGGGGCTGAGCTCCTATAATTCACCCCTCCACTTT. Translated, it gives CASSQDRGLSSYNSPLHF.

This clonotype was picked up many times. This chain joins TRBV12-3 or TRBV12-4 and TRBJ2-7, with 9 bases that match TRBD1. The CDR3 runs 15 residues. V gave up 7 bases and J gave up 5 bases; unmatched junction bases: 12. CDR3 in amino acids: CASTMTGGSWHEQYF. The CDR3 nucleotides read TGTGCCAGCACCATGACAGGGGGATCTTGGCACGAGCAGTACTTC.

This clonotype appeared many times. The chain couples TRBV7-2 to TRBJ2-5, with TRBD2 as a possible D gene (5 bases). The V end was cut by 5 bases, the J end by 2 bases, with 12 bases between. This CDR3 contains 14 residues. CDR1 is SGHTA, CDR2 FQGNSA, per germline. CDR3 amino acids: CASSPDYLQETQYF. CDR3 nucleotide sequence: TGTGCCAGCAGCCCCGACTACCTACAAGAGACCCAGTACTTC.

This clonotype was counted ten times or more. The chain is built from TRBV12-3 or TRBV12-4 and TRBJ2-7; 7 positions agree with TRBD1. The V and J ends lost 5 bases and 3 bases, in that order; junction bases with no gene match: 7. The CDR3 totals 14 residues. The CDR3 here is CASSPTGFGYEQYF. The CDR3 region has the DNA TGTGCCAGCAGTCCGACAGGGTTTGGCTACGAGCAGTACTTC.

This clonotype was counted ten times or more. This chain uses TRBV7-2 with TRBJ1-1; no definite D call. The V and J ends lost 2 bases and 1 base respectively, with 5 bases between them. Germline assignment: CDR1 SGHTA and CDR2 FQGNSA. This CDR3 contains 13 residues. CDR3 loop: CASSLMGNTEAFF. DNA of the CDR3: TGTGCCAGCAGCTTAATGGGGAACACTGAAGCTTTCTTT.